This entry is about one T cell receptor beta chain. This clone may be a read error of a much larger clone one base away. TCRdb called clones again from the PCR reads with MiXCR. The table records approximately 84,000 clones, about 16% of them present only once. The V gene's germline CDR1 is SGHAT and CDR2 FQDESV (reference sequence). The CDR3 covers 19 residues. These data are taken from a study of metastatic and nonmetastatic thyroid tumors. Thyroid surgery was preceded by no treatment in any patient. This chain links TRBV11-1 with TRBJ2-5; 9 positions match TRBD1. Sequences were obtained from blood. The sequence came from a female donor with papillary thyroid cancer or a benign thyroid nodule (not recorded which). Some clones in this sample may be carry-over from other donors' samples. The CDR3 DNA follows: TGTGCCAGCAGCAGCCGGGACAGGGCATCAGAGGGGTACCAAGATACCCAGTACTTC. Its translation: CASSSRDRASEGYQDTQYF.